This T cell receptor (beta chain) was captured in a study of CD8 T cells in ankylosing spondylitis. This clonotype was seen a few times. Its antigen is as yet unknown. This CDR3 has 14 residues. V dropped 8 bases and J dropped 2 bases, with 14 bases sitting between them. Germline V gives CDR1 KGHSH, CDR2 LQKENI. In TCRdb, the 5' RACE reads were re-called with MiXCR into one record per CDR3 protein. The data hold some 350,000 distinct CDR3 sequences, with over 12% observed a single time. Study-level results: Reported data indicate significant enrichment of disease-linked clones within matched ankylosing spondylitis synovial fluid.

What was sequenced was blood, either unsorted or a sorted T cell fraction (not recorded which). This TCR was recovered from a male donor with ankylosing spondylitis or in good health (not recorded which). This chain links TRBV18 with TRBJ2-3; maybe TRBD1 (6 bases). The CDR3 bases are TGTGCCAGCGGCCCCGGGACATTCACAGATACGCAGTATTTT. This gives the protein CASGPGTFTDTQYF.